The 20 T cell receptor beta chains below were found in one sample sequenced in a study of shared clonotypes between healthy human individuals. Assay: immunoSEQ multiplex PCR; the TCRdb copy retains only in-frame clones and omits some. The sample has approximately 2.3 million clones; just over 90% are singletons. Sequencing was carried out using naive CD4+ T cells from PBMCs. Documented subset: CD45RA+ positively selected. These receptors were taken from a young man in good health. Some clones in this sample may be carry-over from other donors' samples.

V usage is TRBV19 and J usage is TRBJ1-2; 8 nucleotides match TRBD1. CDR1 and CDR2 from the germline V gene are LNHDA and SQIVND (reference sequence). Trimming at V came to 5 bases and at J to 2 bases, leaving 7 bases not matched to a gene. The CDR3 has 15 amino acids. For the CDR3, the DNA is TGTGCCAGTAGTGCATGGACAGGGCTCAACTATGGCTACACCTTC. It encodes CASSAWTGLNYGYTF.

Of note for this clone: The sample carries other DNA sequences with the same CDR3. The CDR3 nucleotides read TGTGCCAGCAGTGAGGACAGGGCCCAAGAGACCCAGTACTTC. This gives the protein CASSEDRAQETQYF. The V gene is TRBV2, the J gene TRBJ2-5, with 8 positions matching TRBD1. Germline trimming cut 3 bases from V and 1 base from J; bases unmatched to any gene: 1. This CDR3 contains 14 residues. CDR1 SNHLY and CDR2 FYNNEI come from the germline V gene.

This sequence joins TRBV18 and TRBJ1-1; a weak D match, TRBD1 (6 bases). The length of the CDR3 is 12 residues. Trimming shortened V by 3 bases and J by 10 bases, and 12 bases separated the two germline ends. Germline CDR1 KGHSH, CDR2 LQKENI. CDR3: CASSPGGGPAFF. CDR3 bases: TGTGCCAGCTCACCCGGCGGGGGGCCAGCTTTCTTT.

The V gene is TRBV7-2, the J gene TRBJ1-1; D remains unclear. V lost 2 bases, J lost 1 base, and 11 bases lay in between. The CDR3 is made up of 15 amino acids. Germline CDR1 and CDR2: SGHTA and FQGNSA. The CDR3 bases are TGTGCCAGCAGCTTACTGGCAGCGACGAACACTGAAGCTTTCTTT. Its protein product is CASSLLAATNTEAFF.

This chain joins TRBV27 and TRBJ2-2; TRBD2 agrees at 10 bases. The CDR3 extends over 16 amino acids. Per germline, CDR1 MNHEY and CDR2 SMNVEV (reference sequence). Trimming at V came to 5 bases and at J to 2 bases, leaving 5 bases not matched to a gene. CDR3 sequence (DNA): TGTGCCAGCAGTCCGAGCGGGAGGGGAAACACCGGGGAGCTGTTTTTT. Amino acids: CASSPSGRGNTGELFF.

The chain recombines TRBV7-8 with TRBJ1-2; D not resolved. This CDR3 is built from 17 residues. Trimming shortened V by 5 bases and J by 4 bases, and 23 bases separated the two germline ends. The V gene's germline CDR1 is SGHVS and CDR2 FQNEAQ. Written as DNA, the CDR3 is TGTGCCAGCAGCCAAGGACTGAGGTCAACCAGTATCTATGGCTACACCTTC. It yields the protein CASSQGLRSTSIYGYTF.

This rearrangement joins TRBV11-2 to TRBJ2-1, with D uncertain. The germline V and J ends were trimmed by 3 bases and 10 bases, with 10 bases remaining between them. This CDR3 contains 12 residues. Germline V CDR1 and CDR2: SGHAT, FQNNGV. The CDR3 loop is CASSLIASEQFF. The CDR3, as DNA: TGTGCCAGCAGCTTGATAGCCAGCGAGCAGTTCTTC.

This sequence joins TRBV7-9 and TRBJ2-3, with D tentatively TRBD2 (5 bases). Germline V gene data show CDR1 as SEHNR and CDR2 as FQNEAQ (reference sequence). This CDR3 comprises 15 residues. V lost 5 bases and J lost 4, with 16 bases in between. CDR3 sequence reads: CASSPGRREPDTQYF. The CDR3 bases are TGTGCCAGCAGCCCCGGACGAAGGGAGCCAGATACGCAGTATTTT.

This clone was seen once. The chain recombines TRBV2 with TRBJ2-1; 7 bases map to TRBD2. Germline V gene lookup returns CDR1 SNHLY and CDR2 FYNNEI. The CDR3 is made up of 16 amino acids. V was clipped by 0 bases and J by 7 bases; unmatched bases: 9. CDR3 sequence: CASSEAPAGVGNEQFF. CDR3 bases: TGTGCCAGCAGTGAAGCGCCGGCGGGAGTGGGTAATGAGCAGTTCTTC.

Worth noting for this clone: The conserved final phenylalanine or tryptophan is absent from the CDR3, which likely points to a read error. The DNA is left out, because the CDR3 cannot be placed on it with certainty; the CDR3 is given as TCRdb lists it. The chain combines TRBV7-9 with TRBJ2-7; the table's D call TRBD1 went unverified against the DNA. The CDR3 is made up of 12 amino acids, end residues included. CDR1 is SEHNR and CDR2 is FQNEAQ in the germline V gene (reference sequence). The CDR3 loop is CASSLEVGAQFI.

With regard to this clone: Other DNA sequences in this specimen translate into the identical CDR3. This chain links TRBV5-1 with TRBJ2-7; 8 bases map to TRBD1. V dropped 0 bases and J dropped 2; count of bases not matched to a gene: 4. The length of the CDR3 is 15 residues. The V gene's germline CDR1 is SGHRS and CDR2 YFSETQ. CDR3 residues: CASSLDPGGPYEQYF. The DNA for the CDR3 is TGCGCCAGCAGCTTGGATCCAGGGGGCCCCTACGAGCAGTACTTC.

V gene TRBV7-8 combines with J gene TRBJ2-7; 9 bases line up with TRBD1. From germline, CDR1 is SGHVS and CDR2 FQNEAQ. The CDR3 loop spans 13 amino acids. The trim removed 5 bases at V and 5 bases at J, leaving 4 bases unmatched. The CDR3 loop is CASSPRTGDEQYF. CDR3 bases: TGTGCCAGCAGCCCCAGGACAGGGGACGAGCAGTACTTC. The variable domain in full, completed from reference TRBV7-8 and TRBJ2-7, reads GAGVSQSPRYKVAKRGQDVALRCDPISGHVSLFWYQQALGQGPEFLTYFQNEAQLDKSGLPSDRFFAERPEGSVSTLKIQRTQQEDSAVYLCASSPRTGDEQYFGPGTRLTVT.

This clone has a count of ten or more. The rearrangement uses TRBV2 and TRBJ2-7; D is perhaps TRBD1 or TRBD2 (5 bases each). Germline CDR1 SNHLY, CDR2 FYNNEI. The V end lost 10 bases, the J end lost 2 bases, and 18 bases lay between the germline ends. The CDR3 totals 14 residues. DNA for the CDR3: TGTGCCAACAAACCCAATGGGGGAGCCTACGAGCAGTACTTC. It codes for CANKPNGGAYEQYF.

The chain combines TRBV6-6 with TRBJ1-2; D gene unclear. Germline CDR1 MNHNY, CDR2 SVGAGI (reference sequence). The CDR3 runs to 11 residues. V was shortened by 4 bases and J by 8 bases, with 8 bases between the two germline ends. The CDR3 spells CASSWLEGYTF. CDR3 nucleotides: TGTGCCAGCAGTTGGCTCGAGGGCTACACCTTC.

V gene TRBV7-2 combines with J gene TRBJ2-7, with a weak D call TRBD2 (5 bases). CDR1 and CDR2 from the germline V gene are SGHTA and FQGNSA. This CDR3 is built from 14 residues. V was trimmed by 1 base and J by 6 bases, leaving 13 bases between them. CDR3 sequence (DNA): TGTGCCAGCAGCTTAGTAGCGTCCTATGGCGAGCAGTACTTC. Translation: CASSLVASYGEQYF.

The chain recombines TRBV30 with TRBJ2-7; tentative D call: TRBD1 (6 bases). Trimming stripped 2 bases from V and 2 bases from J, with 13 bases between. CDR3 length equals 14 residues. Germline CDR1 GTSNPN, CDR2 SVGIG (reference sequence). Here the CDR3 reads CAWSTLTGPYEQYF. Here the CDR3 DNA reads TGTGCCTGGAGTACGTTGACAGGCCCCTACGAGCAGTACTTC.

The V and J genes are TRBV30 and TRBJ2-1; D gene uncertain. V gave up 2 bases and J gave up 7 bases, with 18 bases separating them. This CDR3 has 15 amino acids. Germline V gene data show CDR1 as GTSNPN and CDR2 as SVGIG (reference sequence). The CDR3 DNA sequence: TGTGCCTGGAGTACCCCGGCGTCCCGAGTTAATGAGCAGTTCTTC. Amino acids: CAWSTPASRVNEQFF.

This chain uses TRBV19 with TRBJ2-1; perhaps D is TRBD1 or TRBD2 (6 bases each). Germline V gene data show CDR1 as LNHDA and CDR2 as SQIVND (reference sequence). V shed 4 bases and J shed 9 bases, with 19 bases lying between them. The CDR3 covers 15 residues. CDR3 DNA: TGTGCCAGTAGTAGGGCCTCCGGGGGCCGGGGTGAGCAGTTCTTC. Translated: CASSRASGGRGEQFF.

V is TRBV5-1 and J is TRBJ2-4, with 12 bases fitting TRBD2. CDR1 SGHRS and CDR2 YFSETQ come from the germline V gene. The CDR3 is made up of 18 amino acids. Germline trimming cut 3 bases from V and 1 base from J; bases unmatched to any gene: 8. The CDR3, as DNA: TGCGCCAGCAGCTCGAACCAACTAGCGGGAGGTGCCAAAAACATTCAGTACTTC. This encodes CASSSNQLAGGAKNIQYF.

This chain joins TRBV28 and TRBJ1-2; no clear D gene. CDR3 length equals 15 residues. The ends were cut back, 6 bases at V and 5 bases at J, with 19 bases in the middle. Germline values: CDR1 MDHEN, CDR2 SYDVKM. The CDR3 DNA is TGTGCCAGCAGGGCGGAGGCCGGCAGAGAATATGGCTACACCTTC. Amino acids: CASRAEAGREYGYTF.